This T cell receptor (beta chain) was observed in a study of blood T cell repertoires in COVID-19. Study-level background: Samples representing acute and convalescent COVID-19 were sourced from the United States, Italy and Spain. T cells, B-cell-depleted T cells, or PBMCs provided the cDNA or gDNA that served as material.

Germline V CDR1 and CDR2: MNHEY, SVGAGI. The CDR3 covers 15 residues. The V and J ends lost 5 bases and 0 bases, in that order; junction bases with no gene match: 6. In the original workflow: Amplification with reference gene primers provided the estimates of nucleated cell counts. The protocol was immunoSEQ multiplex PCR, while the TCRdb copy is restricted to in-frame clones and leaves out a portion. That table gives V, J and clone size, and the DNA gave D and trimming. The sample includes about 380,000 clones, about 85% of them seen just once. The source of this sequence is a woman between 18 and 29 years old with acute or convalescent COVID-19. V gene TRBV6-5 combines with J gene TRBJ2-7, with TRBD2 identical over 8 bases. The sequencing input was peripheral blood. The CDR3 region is CASSLSGGFSYEQYF. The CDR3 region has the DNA TGTGCCAGCAGTCTCAGCGGGGGCTTCTCCTACGAGCAGTACTTC.